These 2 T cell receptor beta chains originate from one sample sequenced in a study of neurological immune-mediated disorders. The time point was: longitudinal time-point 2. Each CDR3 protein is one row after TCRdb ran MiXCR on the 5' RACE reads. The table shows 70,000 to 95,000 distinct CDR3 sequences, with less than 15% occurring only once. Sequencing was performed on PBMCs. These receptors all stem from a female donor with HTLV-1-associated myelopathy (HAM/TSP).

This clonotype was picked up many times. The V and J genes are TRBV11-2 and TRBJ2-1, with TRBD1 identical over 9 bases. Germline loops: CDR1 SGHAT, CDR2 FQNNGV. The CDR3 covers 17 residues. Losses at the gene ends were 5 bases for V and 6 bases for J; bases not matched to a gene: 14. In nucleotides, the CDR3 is TGTGCCAGCAGCCACCCCTGGCCGAGGACAGGGGTCAATGAGCAGTTCTTC. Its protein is CASSHPWPRTGVNEQFF.

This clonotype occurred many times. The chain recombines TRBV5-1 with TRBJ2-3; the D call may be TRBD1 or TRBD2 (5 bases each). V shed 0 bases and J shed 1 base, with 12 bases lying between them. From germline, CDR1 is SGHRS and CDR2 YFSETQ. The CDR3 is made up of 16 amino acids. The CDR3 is CASSLGRGGRTDTQYF. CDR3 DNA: TGCGCCAGCAGCTTGGGTCGGGGCGGACGCACAGATACGCAGTATTTT.